This T cell receptor (beta chain) was sequenced for a study of blood T cell repertoires in COVID-19. Study in general: Samples came from the United States, Italy and Spain, spanning acute and convalescent COVID-19. T cells, B-cell-depleted T cells, or PBMCs supplied cDNA or gDNA.

Assay used: immunoSEQ multiplex PCR; TCRdb lists only in-frame clones, some missing. Of about 230,000 clones listed, approximately 87% are singletons. This CDR3 comprises 14 residues. V was pared by 5 bases and J by 4 bases, with 13 bases between. Germline CDR1 reads SGHNT; CDR2 reads YYREEE (reference sequence). J is TRBJ2-1 and V is TRBV5-4; the D gene is possibly TRBD2 (6 bases). Sequencing was performed on peripheral blood. The sequence was collected from a woman in her 70s with active or convalescent COVID-19. The CDR3 reads CASSWDFTYNEQFF. CDR3 nucleotide sequence: TGTGCCAGCAGTTGGGACTTTACGTACAATGAGCAGTTCTTC.